This T cell receptor (beta chain) was sequenced in a study of shared T cell receptors in the human thymus. In its sample, this clone was seen a few times. TCRdb's copy holds only in-frame clones and misses some; the assay was immunoSEQ multiplex PCR. There are some 660,000 clones in the sample; 80% to 90% occur only once, and 0.0094% lies in the top ten. Germline lookup yields CDR1 LGHNA and CDR2 YSLEER. CDR3 length: 16 residues. With V trimmed by 6 bases and J by 4 bases, 10 bases remained unmatched. The same data also went into a second study, on human thymus T cells. As that study records: Surgeons resected thymus tissue during corrective heart surgery. There appeared to be biased usage of V and J genes in thymic and blood repertoires.

This chain links TRBV4-3 with TRBJ1-3; 9 bases are a match to TRBD1. This TCR derives from a boy in the first two years of life with a congenital heart defect. Sequenced input: thymocytes. The CDR3 region has the DNA TGCGCCAGCAGTCCCGGGACAGGGAAAAAAGGAAACACCATATATTTT. It is translated as CASSPGTGKKGNTIYF.